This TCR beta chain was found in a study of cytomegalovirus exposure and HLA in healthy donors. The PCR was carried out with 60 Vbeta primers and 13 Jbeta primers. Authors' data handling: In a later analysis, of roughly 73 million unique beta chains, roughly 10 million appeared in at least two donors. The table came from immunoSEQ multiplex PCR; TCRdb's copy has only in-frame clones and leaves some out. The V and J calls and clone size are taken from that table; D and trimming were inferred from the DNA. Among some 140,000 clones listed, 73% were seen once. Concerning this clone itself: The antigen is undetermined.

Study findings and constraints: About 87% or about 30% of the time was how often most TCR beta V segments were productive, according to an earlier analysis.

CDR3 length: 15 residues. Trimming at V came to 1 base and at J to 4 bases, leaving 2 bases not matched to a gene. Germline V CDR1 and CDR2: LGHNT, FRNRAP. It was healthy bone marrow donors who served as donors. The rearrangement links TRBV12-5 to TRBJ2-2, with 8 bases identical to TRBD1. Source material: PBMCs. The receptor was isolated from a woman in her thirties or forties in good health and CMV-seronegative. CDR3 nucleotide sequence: TGTGCTAGTGGTTTGGGGACAGGGTCCACCGGGGAGCTGTTTTTT. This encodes CASGLGTGSTGELFF.